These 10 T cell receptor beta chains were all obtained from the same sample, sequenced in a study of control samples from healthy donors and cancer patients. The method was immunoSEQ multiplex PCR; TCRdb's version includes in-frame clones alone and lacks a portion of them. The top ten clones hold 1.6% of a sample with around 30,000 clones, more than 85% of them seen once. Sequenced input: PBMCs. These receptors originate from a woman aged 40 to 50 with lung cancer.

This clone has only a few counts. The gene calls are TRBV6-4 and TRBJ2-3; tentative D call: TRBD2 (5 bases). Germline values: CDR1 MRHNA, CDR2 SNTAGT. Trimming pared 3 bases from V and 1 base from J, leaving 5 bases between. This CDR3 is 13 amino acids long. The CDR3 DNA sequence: TGTGCCAGCAGTGAGCGGGGCACAGATACGCAGTATTTT. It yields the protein CASSERGTDTQYF.

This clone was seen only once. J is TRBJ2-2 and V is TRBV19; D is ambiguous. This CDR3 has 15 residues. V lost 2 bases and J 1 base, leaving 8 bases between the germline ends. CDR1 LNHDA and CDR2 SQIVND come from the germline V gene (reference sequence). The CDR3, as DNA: TGTGCCAGTAGTATACAGAGACAGAACACCGGGGAGCTGTTTTTT. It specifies CASSIQRQNTGELFF.

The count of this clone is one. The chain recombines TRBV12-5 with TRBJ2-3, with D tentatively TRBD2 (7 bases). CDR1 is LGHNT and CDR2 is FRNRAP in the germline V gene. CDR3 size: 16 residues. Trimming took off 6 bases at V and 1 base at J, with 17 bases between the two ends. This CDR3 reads CASGAGGGPGTDTQYF. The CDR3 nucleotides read TGTGCTAGTGGGGCGGGCGGGGGCCCCGGCACAGATACGCAGTATTTT.

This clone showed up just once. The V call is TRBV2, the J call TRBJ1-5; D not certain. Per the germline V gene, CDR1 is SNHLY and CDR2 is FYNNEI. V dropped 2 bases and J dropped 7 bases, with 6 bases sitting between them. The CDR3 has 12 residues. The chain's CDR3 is CASSERSQPQHF. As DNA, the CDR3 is TGTGCCAGCAGTGAACGGAGCCAGCCCCAGCATTTT.

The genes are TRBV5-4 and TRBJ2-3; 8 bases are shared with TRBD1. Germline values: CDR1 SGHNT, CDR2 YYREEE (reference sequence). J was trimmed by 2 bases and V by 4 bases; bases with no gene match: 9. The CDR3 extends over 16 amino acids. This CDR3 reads CASSVYRGANTDTQYF. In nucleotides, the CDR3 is TGTGCCAGCAGCGTCTACAGGGGGGCTAACACAGATACGCAGTATTTT.

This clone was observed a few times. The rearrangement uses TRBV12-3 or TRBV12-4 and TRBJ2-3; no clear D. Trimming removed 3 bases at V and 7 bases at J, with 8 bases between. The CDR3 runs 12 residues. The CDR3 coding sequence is TGTGCCAGCAGTTTGCCCCCAAATACGCAGTATTTT. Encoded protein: CASSLPPNTQYF.

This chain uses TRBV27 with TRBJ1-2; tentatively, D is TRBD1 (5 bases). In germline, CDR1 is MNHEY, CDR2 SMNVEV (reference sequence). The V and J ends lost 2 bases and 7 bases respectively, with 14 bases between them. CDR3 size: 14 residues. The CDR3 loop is CASSLAGWESGYTF. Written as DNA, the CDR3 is TGTGCCAGCAGTTTAGCAGGGTGGGAATCTGGCTACACCTTC.

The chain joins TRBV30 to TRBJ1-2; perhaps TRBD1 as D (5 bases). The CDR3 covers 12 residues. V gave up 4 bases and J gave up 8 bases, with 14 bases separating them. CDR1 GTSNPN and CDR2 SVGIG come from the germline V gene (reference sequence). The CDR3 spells CAWTGGVGGYTF. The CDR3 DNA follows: TGTGCCTGGACCGGGGGGGTCGGGGGCTACACCTTC.

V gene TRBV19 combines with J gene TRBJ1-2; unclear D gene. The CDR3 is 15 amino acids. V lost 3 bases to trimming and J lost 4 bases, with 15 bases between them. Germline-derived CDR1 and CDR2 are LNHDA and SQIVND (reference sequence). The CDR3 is CASSIGVLYSYGYTF. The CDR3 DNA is TGTGCCAGTAGTATTGGCGTATTATACAGCTATGGCTACACCTTC. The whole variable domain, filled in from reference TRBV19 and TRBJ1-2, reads DGGITQSPKYLFRKEGQNVTLSCEQNLNHDAMYWYRQDPGQGLRLIYYSQIVNDFQKGDIAEGYSVSREKKESFPLTVTSAQKNPTAFYLCASSIGVLYSYGYTFGSGTRLTVV.

CDR3 DNA: TGTGCCAGTAGGACAGGGGGCCTCCCCTACGAGCAGTACTTC. Translating it yields CASRTGGLPYEQYF. V and J are TRBV6-5 and TRBJ2-7; 11 positions agree with TRBD1. The germline gives CDR1 MNHEY, CDR2 SVGAGI. CDR3 length: 14 residues. V lost 9 bases, J lost 2 bases, and 6 bases stayed unmatched.